The entry that follows covers one TCR beta chain sequence. The V gene's germline CDR1 is LGHNA and CDR2 YNFKEQ. V shed 0 bases, J shed 4 bases, and the junction held 8 bases outside the gene matches. This CDR3 comprises 17 residues. The data derive from a study of cytomegalovirus exposure and HLA in healthy donors. Both 60 Vbeta primers and 13 Jbeta primers went into the PCR. Sequencing used immunoSEQ multiplex PCR; TCRdb keeps in-frame clones, though not all of them. The repertoire has 90,000 or so clones, around 78% of them found once; the top ten carry approximately 4.8%. Source material: PBMCs. J is TRBJ2-3 and V is TRBV4-2; TRBD2 aligns across 9 bases. The source is a male donor in good health and CMV-seropositive. CDR3 amino acids: CASSQERSLAGSDTQYF. The DNA of the CDR3 is TGTGCCAGCAGCCAAGAGCGTAGTCTAGCGGGGTCAGATACGCAGTATTTT.